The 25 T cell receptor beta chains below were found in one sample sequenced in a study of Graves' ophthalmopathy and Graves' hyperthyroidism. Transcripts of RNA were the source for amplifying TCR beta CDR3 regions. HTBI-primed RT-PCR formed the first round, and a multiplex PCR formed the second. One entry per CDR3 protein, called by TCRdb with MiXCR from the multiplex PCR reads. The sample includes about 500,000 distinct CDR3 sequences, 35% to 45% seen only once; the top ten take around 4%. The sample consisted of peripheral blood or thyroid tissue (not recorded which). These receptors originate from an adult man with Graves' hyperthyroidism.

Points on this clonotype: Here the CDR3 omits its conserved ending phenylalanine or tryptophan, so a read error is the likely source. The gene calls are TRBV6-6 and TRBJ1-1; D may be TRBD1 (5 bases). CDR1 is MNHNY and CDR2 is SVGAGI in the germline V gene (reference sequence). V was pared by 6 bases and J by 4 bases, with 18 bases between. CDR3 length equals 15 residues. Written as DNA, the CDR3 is TGTGCCAGCAGCCAGGGCCCCATTGGAGTCACTGAAGCTTTCTCT. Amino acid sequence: CASSQGPIGVTEAFS.

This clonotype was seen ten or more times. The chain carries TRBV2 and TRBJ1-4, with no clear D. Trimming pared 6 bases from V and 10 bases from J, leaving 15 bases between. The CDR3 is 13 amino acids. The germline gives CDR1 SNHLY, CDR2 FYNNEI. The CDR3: CASSRQGEGKLFF. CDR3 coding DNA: TGTGCCAGCAGCCGACAAGGTGAAGGAAAACTGTTTTTT. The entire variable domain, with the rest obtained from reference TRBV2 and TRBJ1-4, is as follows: EPEVTQTPSHQVTQMGQEVILRCVPISNHLYFYWYRQILGQKVEFLVSFYNNEISEKSEIFDDQFSVERPDGSNFTLKIRSTKLEDSAMYFCASSRQGEGKLFFGSGTQLSVL.

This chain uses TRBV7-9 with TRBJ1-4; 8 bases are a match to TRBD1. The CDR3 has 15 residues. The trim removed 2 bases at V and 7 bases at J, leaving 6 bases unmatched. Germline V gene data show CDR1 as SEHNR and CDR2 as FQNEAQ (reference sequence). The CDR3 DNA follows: TGTGCCAGCAGCTTACCTCCAGGGGGCAGTGAAAAACTGTTTTTT. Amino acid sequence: CASSLPPGGSEKLFF. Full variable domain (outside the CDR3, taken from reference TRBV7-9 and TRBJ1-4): DTGVSQNPRHKITKRGQNVTFRCDPISEHNRLYWYRQTLGQGPEFLTYFQNEAQLEKSRLLSDRFSAERPKGSFSTLEIQRTEQGDSAMYLCASSLPPGGSEKLFFGSGTQLSVL.

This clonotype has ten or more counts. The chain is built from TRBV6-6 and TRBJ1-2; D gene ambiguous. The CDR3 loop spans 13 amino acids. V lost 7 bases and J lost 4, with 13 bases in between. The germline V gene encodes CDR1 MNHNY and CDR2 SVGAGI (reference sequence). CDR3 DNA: TGTGCCAGCAACACAGATTCCGCCTATGGCTACACCTTC. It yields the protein CASNTDSAYGYTF.

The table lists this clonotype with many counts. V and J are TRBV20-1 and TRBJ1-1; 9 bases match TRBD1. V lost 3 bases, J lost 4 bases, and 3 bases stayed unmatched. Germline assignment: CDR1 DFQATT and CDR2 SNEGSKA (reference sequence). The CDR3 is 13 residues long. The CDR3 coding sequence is TGCAGTGCTAGGACAGGGGGTCGCACTGAAGCTTTCTTT. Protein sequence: CSARTGGRTEAFF.

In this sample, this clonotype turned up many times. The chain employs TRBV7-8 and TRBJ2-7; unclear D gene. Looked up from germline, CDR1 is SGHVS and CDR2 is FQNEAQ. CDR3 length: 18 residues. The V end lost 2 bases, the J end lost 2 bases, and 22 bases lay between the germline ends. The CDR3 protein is CASSLYEVRDYAAYEQYF. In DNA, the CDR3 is TGTGCCAGCAGCTTATATGAAGTTCGTGATTACGCGGCCTACGAGCAGTACTTC.

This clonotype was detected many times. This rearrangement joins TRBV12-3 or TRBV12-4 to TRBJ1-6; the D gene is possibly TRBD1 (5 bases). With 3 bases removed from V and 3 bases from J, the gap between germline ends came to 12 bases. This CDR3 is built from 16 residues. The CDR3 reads CASSFSGTDYNSPLHF. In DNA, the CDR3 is TGTGCCAGCAGTTTCTCCGGGACCGACTATAATTCACCCCTCCACTTT.

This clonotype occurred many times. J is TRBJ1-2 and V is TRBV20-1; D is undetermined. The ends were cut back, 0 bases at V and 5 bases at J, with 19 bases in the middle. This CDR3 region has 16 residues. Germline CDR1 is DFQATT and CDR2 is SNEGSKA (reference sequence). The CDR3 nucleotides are TGCAGTGCTAGAGATCGTCGGCAGCGAAATTTTTATGGCTACACCTTC. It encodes CSARDRRQRNFYGYTF.

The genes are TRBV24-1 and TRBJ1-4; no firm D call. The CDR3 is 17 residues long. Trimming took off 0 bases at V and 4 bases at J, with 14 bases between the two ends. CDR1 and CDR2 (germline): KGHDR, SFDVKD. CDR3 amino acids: CATSDLITQAVNEKLFF. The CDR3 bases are TGTGCCACCAGTGATTTGATCACCCAGGCAGTTAATGAAAAACTGTTTTTT.

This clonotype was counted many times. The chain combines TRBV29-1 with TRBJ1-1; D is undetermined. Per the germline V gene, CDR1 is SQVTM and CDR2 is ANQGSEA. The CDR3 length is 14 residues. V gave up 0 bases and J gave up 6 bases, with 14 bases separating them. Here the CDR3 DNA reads TGCAGCGTTGAAGATGGTCGGGCGCGGGCTGAAGCTTTCTTT. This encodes CSVEDGRARAEAFF.

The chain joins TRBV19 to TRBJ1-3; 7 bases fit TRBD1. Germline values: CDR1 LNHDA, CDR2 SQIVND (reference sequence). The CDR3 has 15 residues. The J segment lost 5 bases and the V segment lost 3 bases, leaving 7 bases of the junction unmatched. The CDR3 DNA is TGTGCCAGTAGTATCAGCCGGGACAGAAGAAACACCATATATTTT. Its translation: CASSISRDRRNTIYF.

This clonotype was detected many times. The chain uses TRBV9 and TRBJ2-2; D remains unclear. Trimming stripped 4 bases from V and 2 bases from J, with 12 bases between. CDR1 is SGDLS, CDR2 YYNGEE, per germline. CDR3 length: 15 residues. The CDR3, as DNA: TGTGCCAGCAGCCCGAGCCCCCGAAACACCGGGGAGCTGTTTTTT. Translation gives CASSPSPRNTGELFF.

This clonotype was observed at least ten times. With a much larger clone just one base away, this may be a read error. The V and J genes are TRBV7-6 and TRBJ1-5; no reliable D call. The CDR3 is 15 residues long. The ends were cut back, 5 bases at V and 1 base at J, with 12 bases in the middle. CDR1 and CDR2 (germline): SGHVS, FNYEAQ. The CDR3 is CASSPLQRSNQPQHF. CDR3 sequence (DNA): TGTGCCAGCAGCCCCCTACAGAGGAGCAATCAGCCCCAGCATTTT.

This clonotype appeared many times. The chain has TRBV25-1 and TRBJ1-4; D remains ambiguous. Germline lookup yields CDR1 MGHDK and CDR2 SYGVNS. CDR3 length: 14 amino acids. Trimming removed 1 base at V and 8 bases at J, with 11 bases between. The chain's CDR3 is CASSESRVHEKLFF. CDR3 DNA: TGTGCCAGCAGTGAATCTAGGGTTCACGAAAAACTGTTTTTT.

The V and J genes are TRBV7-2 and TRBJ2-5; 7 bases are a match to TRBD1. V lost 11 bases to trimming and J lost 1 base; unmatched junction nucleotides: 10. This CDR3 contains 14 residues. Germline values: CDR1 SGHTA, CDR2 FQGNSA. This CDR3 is CAWSDGTAQETQYF. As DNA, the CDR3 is TGTGCCTGGAGTGACGGGACAGCCCAAGAGACCCAGTACTTC.

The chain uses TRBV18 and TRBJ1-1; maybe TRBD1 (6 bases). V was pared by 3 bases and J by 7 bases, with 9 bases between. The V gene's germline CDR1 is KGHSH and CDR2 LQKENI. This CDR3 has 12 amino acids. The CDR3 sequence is CASSPSDSEAFF. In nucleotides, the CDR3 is TGTGCCAGCTCACCGTCGGACAGTGAAGCTTTCTTT.

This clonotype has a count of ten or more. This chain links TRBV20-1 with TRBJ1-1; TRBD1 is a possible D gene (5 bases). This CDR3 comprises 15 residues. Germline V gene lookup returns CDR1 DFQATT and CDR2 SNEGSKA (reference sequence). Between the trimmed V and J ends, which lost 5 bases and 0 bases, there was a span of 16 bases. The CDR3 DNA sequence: TGCAGTGCTCCTGTGGAGGGACGCCTGAACACTGAAGCTTTCTTT. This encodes CSAPVEGRLNTEAFF.

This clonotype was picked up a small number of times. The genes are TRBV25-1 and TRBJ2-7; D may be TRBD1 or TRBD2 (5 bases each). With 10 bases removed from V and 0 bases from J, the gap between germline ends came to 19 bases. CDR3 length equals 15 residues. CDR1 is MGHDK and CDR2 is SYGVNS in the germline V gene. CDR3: CATLRPGTGSYEQYF. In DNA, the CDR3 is TGTGCCACATTGCGACCCGGGACGGGCTCCTACGAGCAGTACTTC.

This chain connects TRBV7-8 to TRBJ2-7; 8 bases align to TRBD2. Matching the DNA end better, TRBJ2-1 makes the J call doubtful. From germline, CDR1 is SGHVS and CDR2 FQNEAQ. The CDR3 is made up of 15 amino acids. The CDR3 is CASSSRLAPNNEQFF. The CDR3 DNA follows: TGTGCCAGCAGCTCCCGACTAGCGCCGAACAATGAGCAGTTCTTC.

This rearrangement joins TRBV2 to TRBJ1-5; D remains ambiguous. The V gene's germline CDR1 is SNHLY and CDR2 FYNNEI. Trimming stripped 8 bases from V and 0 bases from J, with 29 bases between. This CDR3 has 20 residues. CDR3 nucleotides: TGTGCCAGCTGCGCGACAACGAACACTGAAGGAACATATAGCAATCAGCCCCAGCATTTT. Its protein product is CASCATTNTEGTYSNQPQHF.

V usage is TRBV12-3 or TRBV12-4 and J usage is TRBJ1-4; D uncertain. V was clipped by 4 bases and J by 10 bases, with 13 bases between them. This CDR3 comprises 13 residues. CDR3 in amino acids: CASSSRLAGKLFF. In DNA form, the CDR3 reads TGTGCCAGCAGTTCAAGACTAGCGGGAAAACTGTTTTTT.

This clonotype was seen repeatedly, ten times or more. The CDR3 DNA is TGCAGCGTTGCGACTCTCCCCGGTGGCTACACCTTC. It codes for CSVATLPGGYTF. The gene calls are TRBV29-1 and TRBJ1-2; D is undetermined. CDR1 is SQVTM, CDR2 ANQGSEA, per germline. Trimming pared 4 bases from V and 7 bases from J, leaving 13 bases between. CDR3 length equals 12 residues.

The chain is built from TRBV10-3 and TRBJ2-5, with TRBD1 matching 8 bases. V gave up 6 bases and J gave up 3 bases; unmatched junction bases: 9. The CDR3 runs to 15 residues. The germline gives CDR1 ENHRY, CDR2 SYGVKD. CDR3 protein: CAIRRGTGGEETQYF. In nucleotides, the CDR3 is TGTGCCATCAGGAGGGGAACAGGGGGAGAAGAGACCCAGTACTTC.

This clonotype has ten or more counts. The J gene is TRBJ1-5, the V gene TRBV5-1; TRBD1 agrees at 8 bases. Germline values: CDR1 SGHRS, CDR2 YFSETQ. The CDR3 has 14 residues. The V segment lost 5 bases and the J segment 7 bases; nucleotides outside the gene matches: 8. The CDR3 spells CASSLQGADQPQHF. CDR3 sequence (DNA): TGCGCCAGCAGTCTGCAGGGGGCAGACCAGCCCCAGCATTTT.

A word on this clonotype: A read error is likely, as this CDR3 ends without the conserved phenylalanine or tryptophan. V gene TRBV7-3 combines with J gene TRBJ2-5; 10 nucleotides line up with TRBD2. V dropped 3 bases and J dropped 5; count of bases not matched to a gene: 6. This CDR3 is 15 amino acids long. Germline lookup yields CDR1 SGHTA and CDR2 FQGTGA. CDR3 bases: TGTGCCAGCAGCTTGTCCACTAGCGGGGAGGAGACCCAGTACCTC. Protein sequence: CASSLSTSGEETQYL.